This TCR beta chain is from a study of T cell repertoires in cytomegalovirus infection. Across the study: An indication of both CMV infection and matching HLA type came from public TCR beta signatures.

TCRdb analysed the reads with MiXCR anew, one entry per CDR3 protein. Of about 240,000 distinct CDR3 sequences listed, 12% were seen once; the top ten hold 1.5% to 2%. Germline V CDR1 and CDR2: LNHDA, SQIVND (reference sequence). This CDR3 contains 14 residues. V dropped 11 bases and J dropped 3; count of bases not matched to a gene: 9. The sample consisted of PBMCs. V is TRBV19 and J is TRBJ2-1, with 8 bases matching TRBD2. This clonotype originated in a human donor in good health (CMV status not recorded). Some clones in this sample may be carry-over from other donors' samples. In DNA form, the CDR3 reads TGTGCCGTGATCGCTAGCGGGCTCTACAATGAGCAGTTCTTC. Protein sequence: CAVIASGLYNEQFF.